This T cell receptor (beta chain) came from a study of blood T cell repertoires in COVID-19. Across the study: From the United States, Italy and Spain came samples of acute and convalescent COVID-19. Sample material is recorded as cDNA or gDNA derived from T cells, B-cell-depleted T cells, or PBMCs.

CDR1 is LNHNV, CDR2 YYDKDF, per germline (reference sequence). This CDR3 is 14 amino acids long. Losses at the gene ends were 1 base for V and 8 bases for J; bases not matched to a gene: 2. As originally analysed: Reference gene primer amplification yielded estimated nucleated cell counts. Repertoires were generated with immunoSEQ multiplex PCR, while TCRdb's copy carries only in-frame clones and drops some. V and J calls and clone size are those listed in that table; D and trimming were worked out from the DNA. Of under 95,000 clones listed, approximately 85% are singletons. Material for sequencing was peripheral blood. The chain has TRBV15 and TRBJ2-2; 9 bases align to TRBD2. The source is a human donor in a cohort sampled during active COVID-19. The CDR3 loop reads CATSRVAGAGELFF. The CDR3 DNA reads TGTGCCACCAGCAGAGTAGCGGGGGCTGGGGAGCTGTTTTTT.